The 23 T cell receptor beta chains below were found in one sample sequenced in a study of cytomegalovirus exposure and HLA in healthy donors. The primer mix had 60 Vbeta and 13 Jbeta primers. Clones were sequenced by immunoSEQ multiplex PCR, and TCRdb holds only the in-frame ones, with some missing. Here the sample spans 100,000 to 150,000 clones, less than 85% being singletons. What was sequenced was PBMCs. These receptors all come from a young man in good health and CMV-seropositive.

V and J are TRBV7-8 and TRBJ2-2, with D possibly being TRBD1 (6 bases). Trimming took off 3 bases at V and 7 bases at J, with 9 bases between the two ends. This CDR3 comprises 13 residues. Germline-derived CDR1 and CDR2 are SGHVS and FQNEAQ. The CDR3 bases are TGTGCCAGCAGCTTTACAGGGATCGGGGAGCTGTTTTTT. Amino acids: CASSFTGIGELFF.

This clone was observed a few times. The chain recombines TRBV7-3 with TRBJ2-7, with a tentative D call TRBD1 (6 bases). Trimming left V 3 bases short and J 1 base short, with 7 bases between. Per germline, CDR1 SGHTA and CDR2 FQGTGA. This CDR3 spans 13 amino acids. In nucleotides, the CDR3 is TGTGCCAGCAGCTTGGACAGATCCTACGAGCAGTACTTC. This encodes CASSLDRSYEQYF.

The CDR3 nucleotides read TGTGCCACCTCGAAGACACCCTTGGGCTACACCTTC. It is translated as CATSKTPLGYTF. This sequence joins TRBV6-1 and TRBJ1-2; D not certain. This CDR3 is built from 12 residues. Looked up from germline, CDR1 is MNHNS and CDR2 is SASEGT. Trimming cost V 10 bases and J 8 bases, with 17 bases left between them.

The V gene is TRBV7-7, the J gene TRBJ2-2; D may be TRBD2 (5 bases). V gave up 5 bases and J gave up 6 bases, with 16 bases separating them. Germline V CDR1 and CDR2: SSHAT, FNYEAQ (reference sequence). The CDR3 extends over 15 amino acids. For the CDR3, the DNA is TGTGCCAGCAGCAAAGACCCGGGGATGGCCGGGGAGCTGTTTTTT. It codes for CASSKDPGMAGELFF.

The genes are TRBV5-1 and TRBJ1-1; D is perhaps TRBD1 (6 bases). The CDR3 runs to 14 residues. V dropped 5 bases and J dropped 1 base, with 12 bases sitting between them. CDR1 and CDR2 from the germline V gene are SGHRS and YFSETQ. This CDR3 is CASRPDRRNTEAFF. CDR3 bases: TGCGCCAGCAGACCGGACAGAAGGAACACTGAAGCTTTCTTT.

In nucleotides, the CDR3 is TGTGCCAGCAGTCAACCAACCGGGAACGTAGTTGGCTATGGCTACACCTTC. Protein product: CASSQPTGNVVGYGYTF. This chain links TRBV28 with TRBJ1-2; D unresolved. The CDR3 has 17 residues. Germline V lookup: CDR1 MDHEN, CDR2 SYDVKM. V was cut by 5 bases and J by 4 bases, with 23 bases left in between.

This chain links TRBV11-1 with TRBJ2-1; the match to TRBD2 covers 7 bases. CDR3 length: 14 residues. V was pared by 2 bases and J by 4 bases, with 2 bases of the junction left unmatched. Germline loops: CDR1 SGHAT, CDR2 FQDESV (reference sequence). The DNA of the CDR3 is TGTGCCAGCAGCTTAAGCGGGGTATACAATGAGCAGTTCTTC. Its protein is CASSLSGVYNEQFF.

The chain is built from TRBV16 and TRBJ1-5, with a possible D match to TRBD1 (5 bases). V gave up 3 bases and J gave up 6 bases, with 12 bases separating them. This CDR3 contains 14 residues. Germline V gene data show CDR1 as KGHSY and CDR2 as FQNENV. CDR3 in DNA: TGTGCCAGCAGCCAGAGTGGGGACTCTCAGCCCCAGCATTTT. Translating gives CASSQSGDSQPQHF.

This chain uses TRBV15 with TRBJ2-7; 8 nucleotides agree with TRBD1. CDR1 is LNHNV, CDR2 YYDKDF, per germline (reference sequence). With V trimmed by 3 bases and J by 2 bases, 3 bases remained unmatched. The CDR3 is made up of 14 amino acids. The CDR3 bases are TGTGCCACCAGCAGCCGGGACAGGACCTACGAGCAGTACTTC. It translates to CATSSRDRTYEQYF.

This clone was counted a single time. This chain connects TRBV5-6 to TRBJ2-5, with TRBD1 matching 7 bases. CDR3 length: 17 amino acids. Per germline, CDR1 SGHDT and CDR2 YYEEEE. The J segment lost 3 bases and the V segment lost 0 bases, leaving 11 bases of the junction unmatched. The CDR3: CASSLAGEGAWKETQYF. The CDR3 DNA is TGTGCCAGCAGCTTGGCCGGAGAGGGGGCATGGAAAGAGACCCAGTACTTC.

This clone was seen only a few times. The sample holds other DNA sequences that translate to the same CDR3. The rearrangement uses TRBV6-5 and TRBJ2-7, with D possibly matching TRBD1 (6 bases). Trimming cost V 0 bases and J 4 bases, with 13 bases left between them. This CDR3 has 15 amino acids. CDR1 is MNHEY, CDR2 SVGAGI, per germline. The DNA for the CDR3 is TGTGCCAGCAGTTACTCGGACAGTTCGGCTTACGAGCAGTACTTC. This encodes CASSYSDSSAYEQYF.

The rearrangement links TRBV19 to TRBJ1-2; 7 bases fit TRBD1. With V trimmed by 5 bases and J by 4 bases, 4 bases remained unmatched. This CDR3 is 13 amino acids long. CDR1 and CDR2 (germline): LNHDA, SQIVND (reference sequence). CDR3 DNA: TGTGCCAGTAGTGGAGACAGGGCCTATGGCTACACCTTC. Amino acids: CASSGDRAYGYTF.

The rearrangement joins TRBV10-3 to TRBJ2-7; weak D call: TRBD2 (5 bases). V was shortened by 11 bases and J by 5 bases, with 22 bases between the two germline ends. The germline V gene has CDR1 ENHRY and CDR2 SYGVKD. The length of the CDR3 is 14 residues. The CDR3 loop is CASRAEGILHEQYF. The CDR3 DNA follows: TGTGCCTCCAGAGCGGAAGGGATCCTCCACGAGCAGTACTTC.

The table lists this clone with a count of one. The chain combines TRBV6-5 with TRBJ2-2; the match to TRBD1 covers 9 bases. Germline V CDR1 and CDR2: MNHEY, SVGAGI. The CDR3 is made up of 16 amino acids. Unmatched junction bases numbered 4, after V lost 0 bases and J lost 5 bases. The CDR3 protein is CASSYSETGGTGELFF. As DNA, the CDR3 is TGTGCCAGCAGTTACTCGGAGACAGGGGGAACCGGGGAGCTGTTTTTT.

The chain carries TRBV5-4 and TRBJ2-1; 14 bases are a match to TRBD2. Germline V lookup: CDR1 SGHNT, CDR2 YYREEE (reference sequence). The CDR3 is 16 residues long. V was clipped by 3 bases and J by 12 bases; unmatched bases: 11. The CDR3 nucleotides read TGTGCCAGCAGCTCTGGAGGGGCCGGGACTAGCGGGGGGCAGTTCTTC. Amino acid sequence: CASSSGGAGTSGGQFF.

The chain combines TRBV19 with TRBJ2-7; TRBD1 aligns across 7 bases. Germline CDR1 reads LNHDA; CDR2 reads SQIVND (reference sequence). The CDR3 consists of 16 residues. V shed 5 bases, J shed 1 base, and the junction held 11 bases outside the gene matches. CDR3 in amino acids: CASSVTNRGSSYEQYF. CDR3 sequence (DNA): TGTGCCAGTAGTGTAACTAACAGGGGCTCGTCCTACGAGCAGTACTTC.

This clone was detected once. This sequence joins TRBV27 and TRBJ1-4; D not certain. The germline gives CDR1 MNHEY, CDR2 SMNVEV (reference sequence). V shed 6 bases and J shed 6 bases, with 17 bases lying between them. The CDR3 spans 15 residues. This chain's CDR3 is CASRVKSGYDEKLFF. For the CDR3, the DNA is TGTGCCAGCAGGGTCAAGAGCGGATATGATGAAAAACTGTTTTTT.

The chain combines TRBV30 with TRBJ1-6; TRBD1 matches at 8 bases. The CDR3 is 14 amino acids. Germline V gene lookup returns CDR1 GTSNPN and CDR2 SVGIG (reference sequence). With V trimmed by 3 bases and J by 6 bases, 4 bases remained unmatched. The CDR3 is CAWSVTGGNSPLHF. The CDR3 region has the DNA TGTGCCTGGAGCGTAACAGGGGGTAATTCACCCCTCCACTTT.

The chain recombines TRBV10-3 with TRBJ2-7; possible D gene TRBD1, 6 bases. Trimming took off 5 bases at V and 3 bases at J, with 8 bases between the two ends. The CDR3 length is 12 residues. Germline V gives CDR1 ENHRY, CDR2 SYGVKD. The CDR3 coding sequence is TGTGCCATCAGTACAGGGATCTACGAGCAGTACTTC. Translating it yields CAISTGIYEQYF.

The V call is TRBV15, the J call TRBJ1-4, with D unclear. Germline CDR1 LNHNV, CDR2 YYDKDF (reference sequence). The ends were cut back, 0 bases at V and 7 bases at J, with 9 bases in the middle. CDR3 length: 14 amino acids. This chain's CDR3 is CATSRDRQAEKLFF. CDR3 coding DNA: TGTGCCACCAGCAGAGATCGCCAGGCTGAAAAACTGTTTTTT.

The rearrangement links TRBV27 to TRBJ1-2; D may be TRBD1 (6 bases). Between the trimmed V and J ends, which lost 1 base and 6 bases, there was a span of 12 bases. This CDR3 is built from 14 residues. Germline loops: CDR1 MNHEY, CDR2 SMNVEV (reference sequence). The CDR3 bases are TGTGCCAGCAGTTTATTTCCCGGGGACAATGGCTACACCTTC. This sequence encodes CASSLFPGDNGYTF.

This clone has just a few counts. The chain uses TRBV28 and TRBJ1-3; D is ambiguous. CDR3 length: 10 residues. Trimming cost V 4 bases and J 8 bases, with 3 bases left between them. Germline assignment: CDR1 MDHEN and CDR2 SYDVKM. Here the CDR3 DNA reads TGTGCCAGCAGTTCGGACACCATATATTTT. Translation gives CASSSDTIYF.

DNA of the CDR3: TGCGCCAGCAGCCCAGGGATGGCCTCCGAGCAGTACTTC. It specifies CASSPGMASEQYF. The rearrangement links TRBV10-1 to TRBJ2-7; maybe TRBD1 (5 bases). This CDR3 comprises 13 residues. The V gene lost 6 bases and the J gene lost 6 bases, with 15 bases spanning the gap. CDR1 is WNHNN and CDR2 is SYGVQD in the germline V gene (reference sequence).